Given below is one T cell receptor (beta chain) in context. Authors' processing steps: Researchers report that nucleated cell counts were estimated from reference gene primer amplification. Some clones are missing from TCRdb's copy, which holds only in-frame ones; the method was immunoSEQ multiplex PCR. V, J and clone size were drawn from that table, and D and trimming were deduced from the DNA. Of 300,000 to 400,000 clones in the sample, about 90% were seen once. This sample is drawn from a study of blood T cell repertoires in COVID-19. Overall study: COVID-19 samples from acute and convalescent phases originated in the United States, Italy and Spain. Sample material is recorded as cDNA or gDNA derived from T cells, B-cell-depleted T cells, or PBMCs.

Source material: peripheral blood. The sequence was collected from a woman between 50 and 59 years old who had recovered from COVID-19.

The chain's CDR3 is CASSLRLGTSGSTDTQYF. The CDR3 nucleotides read TGCGCCAGCAGCCTGCGACTAGGGACTAGCGGGAGCACAGATACGCAGTATTTT. This sequence joins TRBV4-1 and TRBJ2-3; 12 bases are shared with TRBD2. CDR1 MGHRA and CDR2 YSYEKL come from the germline V gene. This CDR3 is 18 amino acids long. V shed 4 bases and J 0 bases; nucleotides not matched to a gene: 8.